Detailed here is one T cell receptor (beta chain). Its cognate antigen is unknown. Use of 60 Vbeta and 13 Jbeta primers characterized the PCR. The assay was immunoSEQ multiplex PCR, and TCRdb's table has in-frame clones only and misses some. The sample lists about 160,000 clones; 80% were seen once. Trimming removed 7 bases at V and 6 bases at J, with 16 bases between. CDR1 MNHNY and CDR2 SVGAGI come from the germline V gene (reference sequence). The CDR3 sequence is 14 residues long. The data derive from a study of cytomegalovirus exposure and HLA in healthy donors. Points from the study as a whole: Most sequenced TCRs were rare (though some public TCRs occurred in many donors). HLA allele associations emerged for fewer than 20,000 TCR beta sequences in a later analysis, at 0.05 false discovery rate. The authors judged a highly shared variant cluster likely a sequencing artifact.

The clonotype originates from a male donor in good health and CMV-seropositive. The chain is built from TRBV6-6 and TRBJ2-1; possible D gene TRBD2, 5 bases. The material sequenced was PBMCs. For the CDR3, the DNA is TGTGCCAGCACTCTGCCTGGTGGAGGCAATGAGCAGTTCTTC. This translates into CASTLPGGGNEQFF.